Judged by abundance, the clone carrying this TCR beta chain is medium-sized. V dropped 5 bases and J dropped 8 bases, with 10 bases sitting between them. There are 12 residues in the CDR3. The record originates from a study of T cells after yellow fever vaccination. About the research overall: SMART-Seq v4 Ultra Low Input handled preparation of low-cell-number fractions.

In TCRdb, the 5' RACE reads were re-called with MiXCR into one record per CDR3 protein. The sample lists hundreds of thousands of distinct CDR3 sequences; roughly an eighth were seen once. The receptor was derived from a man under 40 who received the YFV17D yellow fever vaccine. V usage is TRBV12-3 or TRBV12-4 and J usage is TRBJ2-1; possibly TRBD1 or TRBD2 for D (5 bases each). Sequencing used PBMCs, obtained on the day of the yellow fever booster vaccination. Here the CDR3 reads CASSPLGDEQFF. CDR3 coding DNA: TGTGCCAGCAGTCCCCTGGGGGATGAGCAGTTCTTC.